A single sample is the source of the 15 T cell receptor beta chains below, sequenced in a study of shared clonotypes between healthy human individuals. TCRdb's table, derived via immunoSEQ multiplex PCR, lists solely in-frame clones and lacks some. This sample has under 700,000 clones; around 95% occur once, and the top ten carry over 0.1%. Naivety among CD8 cells was defined by CD45RO negativity and positive CCR7 selection, thereby excluding terminally differentiated effector memory CD45RA+ cells. Specimen: naive CD8+ T cells sorted from blood. The source is a woman aged 30 to 39 in good health.

The table lists this clone with a count of one. The chain is built from TRBV9 and TRBJ2-3; no clear D. Germline V gives CDR1 SGDLS, CDR2 YYNGEE. V lost 0 bases and J 4 bases, leaving 12 bases between the germline ends. The CDR3 sequence is 15 residues long. The chain's CDR3 is CASSVGSGHPDTQYF. The DNA for the CDR3 is TGTGCCAGCAGCGTAGGGTCGGGTCATCCAGATACGCAGTATTTT. Full variable domain (missing parts from reference TRBV9 and TRBJ2-3): DSGVTQTPKHLITATGQRVTLRCSPRSGDLSVYWYQQSLDQGLQFLIQYYNGEERAKGNILERFSAQQFPDLHSELNLSSLELGDSALYFCASSVGSGHPDTQYFGPGTRLTVL.

This clone was counted a few times. J is TRBJ1-3 and V is TRBV25-1; D remains ambiguous. CDR1 is MGHDK and CDR2 is SYGVNS in the germline V gene. V gave up 4 bases and J gave up 4 bases, with 5 bases separating them. CDR3 length: 12 amino acids. The CDR3 coding sequence is TGTGCCAGCAGTGTGGGCGGAAACACCATATATTTT. Protein: CASSVGGNTIYF.

The chain combines TRBV11-2 with TRBJ2-5, with 9 bases fitting TRBD1. The J call is doubtful: the DNA matches TRBJ2-7 better. Germline CDR1 and CDR2: SGHAT and FQNNGV. This CDR3 contains 18 residues. CDR3 bases: TGTGCCAGCAGCTGGCCGGGACAGGGCACCATCCCTACCTACGAGCAGTACTTC. The encoded protein is CASSWPGQGTIPTYEQYF.

CDR3 sequence reads: CASRSRGPLINQPQHF. The DNA for the CDR3 is TGTGCCAGCAGATCCAGGGGGCCCCTAATCAATCAGCCCCAGCATTTT. The J gene is TRBJ1-5, the V gene TRBV27, with TRBD1 identical over 8 bases. In germline, CDR1 is MNHEY, CDR2 SMNVEV (reference sequence). The CDR3 has 16 amino acids. J gave up 3 bases and V 6 bases, and 10 bases lay outside the gene matches.

The rearrangement uses TRBV29-1 and TRBJ2-7; 7 bases are a match to TRBD2. The V gene end was trimmed by 7 bases and the J gene end by 4 bases; junction bases not matched to a gene: 13. The CDR3 spans 14 residues. The V gene's germline CDR1 is SQVTM and CDR2 ANQGSEA. The CDR3 nucleotides read TGCAGCGCCGGTGGGGGGGAATCCGGGTACGAGCAGTACTTC. It yields the protein CSAGGGESGYEQYF.

The V gene is TRBV27, the J gene TRBJ2-7; no clear D. Trimming removed 5 bases from V and 0 bases from J, with 17 bases in between. Germline assignment: CDR1 MNHEY and CDR2 SMNVEV (reference sequence). The CDR3 has 16 amino acids. Here the CDR3 reads CASSIYPVGSSYEQYF. Here the CDR3 DNA reads TGTGCCAGCAGTATCTATCCGGTGGGTTCCTCCTACGAGCAGTACTTC.

This clone was detected once. V is TRBV7-9 and J is TRBJ2-1; possibly TRBD2 for D (6 bases). Trimming left V 4 bases short and J 8 bases short, with 9 bases between. Germline CDR1 and CDR2: SEHNR and FQNEAQ (reference sequence). CDR3 size: 12 residues. For the CDR3, the DNA is TGTGCCAGCAGCTCCTCTAGCGATGAGCAGTTCTTC. Its translation is CASSSSSDEQFF.

This chain uses TRBV6-5 with TRBJ2-5, with D perhaps matching TRBD2 (5 bases). The J call is uncertain, as TRBJ2-7 better fits the DNA end. Germline V CDR1 and CDR2: MNHEY, SVGAGI. This CDR3 spans 14 amino acids. The CDR3 here is CASSYSIEGYEQYF. DNA for the CDR3: TGTGCCAGCAGTTACTCGATTGAGGGTTACGAGCAGTACTTC.

The chain uses TRBV28 and TRBJ2-5; D gene ambiguous. Deletions cut 3 bases from V and 2 bases from J, with 7 bases between. Germline values: CDR1 MDHEN, CDR2 SYDVKM. CDR3 size: 13 residues. In DNA form, the CDR3 reads TGTGCCAGCAGTTTTGAGGATCAAGAGACCCAGTACTTC. It codes for CASSFEDQETQYF.

This chain uses TRBV29-1 with TRBJ2-7; maybe TRBD2 (5 bases). This CDR3 comprises 13 residues. V was clipped by 4 bases and J by 0 bases, with 10 bases between them. From germline, CDR1 is SQVTM and CDR2 ANQGSEA. The CDR3 DNA is TGCAGCGTTGGCGGGCAAGTCTCCTACGAGCAGTACTTC. Encoded protein: CSVGGQVSYEQYF.

The chain combines TRBV6-1 with TRBJ1-5; 7 positions match TRBD1. CDR1 and CDR2 (germline): MNHNS, SASEGT. With V trimmed by 6 bases and J by 9 bases, 11 bases remained unmatched. The length of the CDR3 is 14 residues. The CDR3 is CASRETGAAWPQHF. CDR3 coding DNA: TGTGCCAGCAGGGAAACAGGGGCCGCATGGCCCCAGCATTTT.

The chain links TRBV4-1 to TRBJ2-1, with TRBD2 identical over 8 bases. The V gene's germline CDR1 is MGHRA and CDR2 YSYEKL. V lost 2 bases to trimming and J lost 6 bases; unmatched junction nucleotides: 9. There are 16 residues in the CDR3. CDR3 sequence (DNA): TGCGCCAGCAGCCAAATTAGCGGGAACTATGGCAATGAGCAGTTCTTC. Protein product: CASSQISGNYGNEQFF.

This chain joins TRBV5-8 and TRBJ1-4; D is uncertain. The germline V gene encodes CDR1 SGHTS and CDR2 YDEGEE. The CDR3 has 11 residues. V gave up 0 bases and J gave up 8 bases, with 2 bases separating them. The CDR3 bases are TGTGCCAGCAGCTTGGGAGAAAAACTGTTTTTT. Protein sequence: CASSLGEKLFF.

This CDR3 is CASRDTGLAADTQYF. The CDR3 nucleotides read TGTGCCAGCAGGGACACGGGACTAGCGGCAGATACGCAGTATTTT. This sequence joins TRBV28 and TRBJ2-3; 11 positions agree with TRBD2. V shed 6 bases, J shed 4 bases, and the junction held 6 bases outside the gene matches. Per the germline V gene, CDR1 is MDHEN and CDR2 is SYDVKM. The CDR3 spans 15 residues.

The chain joins TRBV25-1 to TRBJ1-4, with D unresolved. Germline V CDR1 and CDR2: MGHDK, SYGVNS. V shed 0 bases and J shed 5 bases, with 13 bases lying between them. The CDR3 loop spans 16 amino acids. CDR3 protein: CASSEYSVESNEKLFF. CDR3 coding DNA: TGTGCCAGCAGTGAATATAGCGTGGAGTCAAATGAAAAACTGTTTTTT.